The TCR beta chain under discussion was sequenced for a study of type 1 regulatory T cells. CDR3 length: 13 amino acids. The V end lost 3 bases, the J end lost 14 bases, and 14 bases lay between the germline ends. CDR1 is MNHNS and CDR2 is SASEGT in the germline V gene. Each CDR3 protein gets one entry after TCRdb re-called the reads with MiXCR. The sample holds about 68,000 distinct CDR3 sequences, about 62% seen once. Concerning this clonotype itself: Its matching antigen is unknown.

The V gene is TRBV6-1, the J gene TRBJ1-6; D gene uncertain. This receptor was obtained from a human donor in good health. The sample taken for sequencing was cultured T cells, either the whole culture or a sorted T cell fraction (not recorded which). The subset was: Tr1-enriched cell product generated in vitro against host alloantigens. This chain's CDR3 is CASSDLSLVALHF. Here the CDR3 DNA reads TGTGCCAGCAGTGATCTCTCCCTTGTGGCCCTCCACTTT.